The 32 T cell receptor beta chains given below trace back to one sample, sequenced in a study of T-cell memory formation after mild COVID-19 listed by TCRdb under 2021. Libraries were built with 5' RACE. Instrument used: Illumina NovaSeq 6000. TCRdb's own reprocessing of the public reads used fastp at Q25 and MiXCR and kept productive beta chains. Duplicate CDR3 protein sequences are folded into a single record with the most common DNA and genes. A total of 350,000 to 400,000 distinct CDR3 sequences appear in this sample, roughly 21% of them only once. The ten largest clones add up to about an eighth of the sample. Material for sequencing was PBMCs or a T cell subset sorted from them (not recorded which). These TCRs come from an adult woman who had mild COVID-19 (a few samples of this study predate the infection). The sample titles of this study are shuffled in the database, so cell type and time point are left out; the donor was told from shared clones.

A few counts support this clonotype. This chain uses TRBV3-1 with TRBJ2-1, with 13 bases lining up with TRBD2. The ends lost 4 bases at V and 9 bases at J; junction bases unmatched: 15. This CDR3 has 18 residues. CDR1 LGHDT and CDR2 YNNKEL come from the germline V gene (reference sequence). The CDR3 DNA sequence: TGTGCCAGCAGCCGCCGAGGGTCTACTAGCGGGAGGGACGGTGAGCAGTTCTTC. Protein: CASSRRGSTSGRDGEQFF.

The chain couples TRBV5-1 to TRBJ2-2; TRBD1 matches 9 bases. This CDR3 is 16 amino acids long. V dropped 4 bases and J dropped 7; count of bases not matched to a gene: 11. Germline V CDR1 and CDR2: SGHRS, YFSETQ. CDR3 DNA sequence: TGCGCCAGCAGCGCCAAACAGGGGGCGATAGGCGGGGAGCTGTTTTTT. Its translation is CASSAKQGAIGGELFF.

The chain has TRBV5-1 and TRBJ1-1, with a possible D match to TRBD1 (5 bases). V gave up 3 bases and J gave up 7 bases, with 16 bases separating them. This CDR3 has 14 amino acids. The V gene's germline CDR1 is SGHRS and CDR2 YFSETQ. The DNA for the CDR3 is TGCGCCAGCAGCTCCGATTGGGGGGAGATTGAAGCTTTCTTT. Its protein product is CASSSDWGEIEAFF.

V usage is TRBV6-2 or TRBV6-3 and J usage is TRBJ2-1; D unresolved. This CDR3 spans 12 amino acids. In germline, CDR1 is MNHEY, CDR2 SVGEGT. Trimming removed 5 bases from V and 6 bases from J, with 8 bases in between. Here the CDR3 DNA reads TGTGCCAGCAGTCCCCAGATCAATGAGCAGTTCTTC. Translation: CASSPQINEQFF.

The chain employs TRBV5-5 and TRBJ2-7, with D hard to call. The CDR3 is 13 amino acids. The V and J ends lost 0 bases and 3 bases respectively, with 7 bases between them. CDR1 is SGHKS, CDR2 YYEKEE, per germline (reference sequence). Here the CDR3 DNA reads TGTGCCAGCAGCTTGGAGGTCAGCTACGAGCAGTACTTC. Amino acids: CASSLEVSYEQYF. Drawing the rest from reference TRBV5-5 and TRBJ2-7, the complete variable domain is DAGVTQSPTHLIKTRGQQVTLRCSPISGHKSVSWYQQVLGQGPQFIFQYYEKEERGRGNFPDRFSARQFPNYSSELNVNALLLGDSALYLCASSLEVSYEQYFGPGTRLTVT.

This clonotype was detected only a few times. The junction departs from the called germline gene at one end, perhaps through a read error. The J gene is TRBJ1-1, the V gene TRBV4-1; 9 bases map to TRBD1. The CDR3 contains 15 residues. Germline V gives CDR1 MGHRA, CDR2 YSYEKL. The CDR3 sequence: CASRQDRGEVTEAFF. The DNA of the CDR3 is TGCGCCAGCAGACAAGACAGGGGGGAGGTAACTGAAGCTTTCTTT.

This clonotype was picked up a small number of times. V usage is TRBV5-1 and J usage is TRBJ2-5, with 8 nucleotides matching TRBD1. The CDR3 is 14 residues long. J gave up 7 bases and V 4 bases, and 9 bases lay outside the gene matches. Germline CDR1 SGHRS, CDR2 YFSETQ. This CDR3 is CASSPGQAGGTQYF. In nucleotides, the CDR3 is TGCGCCAGCAGCCCGGGACAGGCCGGAGGGACCCAGTACTTC.

This chain uses TRBV6-2 or TRBV6-3 with TRBJ2-5, with 11 nucleotides matching TRBD2. The ends lost 8 bases at V and 5 bases at J; junction bases unmatched: 13. The CDR3 runs 16 residues. Per germline, CDR1 MNHEY and CDR2 SVGEGT. CDR3 DNA: TGTGCCAGCGGGTCTGGGACTAGCGGAGTAGCGGAGACCCAGTACTTC. It codes for CASGSGTSGVAETQYF.

The chain couples TRBV20-1 to TRBJ1-2; D possibly corresponds to TRBD1 (5 bases). The germline gives CDR1 DFQATT, CDR2 SNEGSKA (reference sequence). The CDR3 consists of 15 residues. Trimming removed 6 bases from V and 8 bases from J, with 25 bases in between. CDR3 region: CSAPETKPGLGGYTF. Written as DNA, the CDR3 is TGCAGTGCACCCGAGACAAAACCAGGGCTAGGGGGCTACACCTTC.

The V gene is TRBV6-5, the J gene TRBJ2-7; 10 positions agree with TRBD2. V trimming: 3 bases; J trimming: 5 bases; junction bases outside the gene matches: 4. In germline, CDR1 is MNHEY, CDR2 SVGAGI. CDR3 length equals 14 residues. Here the CDR3 reads CASSYLAGVNEQYF. In DNA form, the CDR3 reads TGTGCCAGCAGTTATCTAGCGGGAGTCAACGAGCAGTACTTC.

The sample holds a few counts of this clonotype. V and J are TRBV29-1 and TRBJ2-3, with a possible D match to TRBD1 (5 bases). V was pared by 3 bases and J by 8 bases, with 18 bases between. The CDR3 contains 14 residues. From germline, CDR1 is SQVTM and CDR2 ANQGSEA. This CDR3 is CSVDYGQGQGTQYF. The CDR3, as DNA: TGCAGCGTTGACTACGGGCAGGGCCAGGGTACGCAGTATTTT.

In its sample, this clonotype was seen many times. The chain uses TRBV7-8 and TRBJ1-5; 7 bases are a match to TRBD1. CDR3 length equals 15 residues. V was clipped by 1 base and J by 7 bases; unmatched bases: 7. Germline assignment: CDR1 SGHVS and CDR2 FQNEAQ. The CDR3 protein is CASSLGAGGGQPQHF. CDR3 sequence (DNA): TGTGCCAGCAGCTTAGGGGCAGGGGGAGGACAGCCCCAGCATTTT.

A few counts support this clonotype. CDR3 coding DNA: TGTGCCAGCAGCTTAAGCGGGGTTGGGAGCTCCTACAATGAGCAGTTCTTC. It encodes CASSLSGVGSSYNEQFF. V gene TRBV7-6 combines with J gene TRBJ2-1; 7 positions agree with TRBD2. Germline lookup yields CDR1 SGHVS and CDR2 FNYEAQ. V shed 2 bases and J 0 bases; nucleotides not matched to a gene: 7. The CDR3 totals 17 residues.

The gene calls are TRBV20-1 and TRBJ2-7; D gene unclear. Trimming left V 2 bases short and J 0 bases short, with 8 bases between. CDR1 and CDR2 (germline): DFQATT, SNEGSKA (reference sequence). CDR3 length: 13 residues. CDR3 loop: CSARSASSYEQYF. Here the CDR3 DNA reads TGCAGTGCTAGAAGCGCGAGCTCCTACGAGCAGTACTTC.

This sequence joins TRBV19 and TRBJ2-6; D ambiguous. The CDR3 totals 15 residues. Germline lookup yields CDR1 LNHDA and CDR2 SQIVND (reference sequence). Deletions cut 6 bases from V and 0 bases from J, with 9 bases between. The CDR3 nucleotides read TGTGCCAGTAGGCCCGTCTCCTCTGGGGCCAACGTCCTGACTTTC. It translates to CASRPVSSGANVLTF. Supplemented by reference TRBV19 and TRBJ2-6, the full variable domain reads DGGITQSPKYLFRKEGQNVTLSCEQNLNHDAMYWYRQDPGQGLRLIYYSQIVNDFQKGDIAEGYSVSREKKESFPLTVTSAQKNPTAFYLCASRPVSSGANVLTFGAGSRLTVL.

This clonotype was counted between two and nine times. The chain couples TRBV30 to TRBJ2-5; D is perhaps TRBD1 (7 bases). The CDR3 extends over 13 amino acids. V lost 0 bases, J lost 5 bases, and 10 bases lay in between. Germline loops: CDR1 GTSNPN, CDR2 SVGIG (reference sequence). CDR3 sequence: CAWSVPGGETQYF. For the CDR3, the DNA is TGTGCCTGGAGTGTGCCAGGGGGGGAGACCCAGTACTTC.

V gene TRBV9 combines with J gene TRBJ2-1; TRBD2 matches 10 bases. The CDR3 sequence is 15 residues long. V dropped 2 bases and J dropped 4; count of bases not matched to a gene: 3. Germline CDR1 SGDLS, CDR2 YYNGEE. DNA for the CDR3: TGTGCCAGCAGCGTTAGGACTAGCGGTTACAATGAGCAGTTCTTC. Translation gives CASSVRTSGYNEQFF.

The V gene is TRBV29-1, the J gene TRBJ1-1, with D perhaps TRBD1 (6 bases). The CDR3 is made up of 10 amino acids. CDR1 is SQVTM, CDR2 ANQGSEA, per germline. V lost 6 bases, J lost 12 bases, and 14 bases lay in between. CDR3: CSVEGDTPFF. CDR3 DNA: TGCAGCGTCGAGGGGGACACTCCTTTCTTT.

This chain connects TRBV6-5 to TRBJ1-4; 8 bases agree with TRBD1. The CDR3 covers 15 residues. V was pared by 5 bases and J by 4 bases, with 6 bases of the junction left unmatched. CDR1 is MNHEY, CDR2 SVGAGI, per germline. CDR3 loop: CASSPGQGFNEKLFF. The CDR3 DNA reads as TGTGCCAGCAGTCCCGGACAGGGCTTTAATGAAAAACTGTTTTTT.

The chain carries TRBV5-6 and TRBJ2-5; D gene uncertain. CDR3 size: 13 residues. V shed 0 bases and J shed 4 bases, with 7 bases lying between them. Germline V lookup: CDR1 SGHDT, CDR2 YYEEEE. CDR3 loop: CASSLGLSETQYF. CDR3 nucleotides: TGTGCCAGCAGCTTGGGGCTATCAGAGACCCAGTACTTC.

This clonotype came up a few times. V is TRBV7-8 and J is TRBJ2-5; 7 bases map to TRBD1. Germline CDR1 is SGHVS and CDR2 is FQNEAQ. The CDR3 sequence is 14 residues long. V shed 4 bases, J shed 2 bases, and the junction held 4 bases outside the gene matches. For the CDR3, the DNA is TGTGCCAGCAGCTACAGGACAGGTCAAGAGACCCAGTACTTC. Translating it yields CASSYRTGQETQYF.

Only a few counts were recorded for this clonotype. This chain links TRBV12-3 or TRBV12-4 with TRBJ2-2, with D uncertain. V lost 3 bases to trimming and J lost 0 bases, with 14 bases between them. The CDR3 spans 17 residues. The CDR3 here is CASSLDWGSANTGELFF. CDR3 nucleotide sequence: TGTGCCAGCAGTTTGGATTGGGGTTCCGCGAACACCGGGGAGCTGTTTTTT.

This chain's CDR3 is CASSLDGGTNTGELFF. The CDR3 DNA follows: TGCGCCAGCAGCTTGGATGGGGGAACGAACACCGGGGAGCTGTTTTTT. V and J are TRBV5-1 and TRBJ2-2, with D tentatively TRBD1 or TRBD2 (5 bases each). Germline V gene sequence: CDR1 SGHRS, CDR2 YFSETQ. V shed 0 bases and J shed 0 bases, with 9 bases lying between them. CDR3 length: 16 amino acids.

This clonotype showed up just a few times. Here the CDR3 reads CASSQEATAYNEQFF. Here the CDR3 DNA reads TGCGCCAGCAGCCAAGAGGCGACAGCCTACAATGAGCAGTTCTTC. The J gene is TRBJ2-1, the V gene TRBV4-3; D perhaps matches TRBD1 (5 bases). The CDR3 runs 15 residues. Germline V gene sequence: CDR1 LGHNA, CDR2 YSLEER. V dropped 0 bases and J dropped 2 bases, with 8 bases sitting between them.

The rearrangement uses TRBV20-1 and TRBJ1-5; D remains ambiguous. From germline, CDR1 is DFQATT and CDR2 SNEGSKA (reference sequence). The V end lost 4 bases, the J end lost 4 bases, and 11 bases lay between the germline ends. There are 13 residues in the CDR3. CDR3 protein: CSANVDPNQPQHF. The CDR3 DNA reads as TGCAGTGCTAACGTAGACCCAAATCAGCCCCAGCATTTT.

This chain connects TRBV7-9 to TRBJ1-2, with D perhaps TRBD1 (5 bases). The CDR3 loop spans 14 amino acids. Germline V gene lookup returns CDR1 SEHNR and CDR2 FQNEAQ (reference sequence). Trimming pared 5 bases from V and 1 base from J, leaving 11 bases between. CDR3 bases: TGTGCCAGCAGCGACTCGACAGATAACTATGGCTACACCTTC. It yields the protein CASSDSTDNYGYTF.

The V and J genes are TRBV7-6 and TRBJ1-1; 7 positions match TRBD1. Unmatched junction bases numbered 12, after V lost 2 bases and J lost 0 bases. Germline V lookup: CDR1 SGHVS, CDR2 FNYEAQ. The length of the CDR3 is 18 residues. The chain's CDR3 is CASSLKSSVDRVNTEAFF. The DNA of the CDR3 is TGTGCCAGCAGCTTAAAGAGCAGTGTAGACAGGGTGAACACTGAAGCTTTCTTT.

The chain has TRBV25-1 and TRBJ2-7, with D perhaps assigned TRBD1 or TRBD2 (5 bases each). Trimming left V 9 bases short and J 6 bases short, with 18 bases between. The germline V gene encodes CDR1 MGHDK and CDR2 SYGVNS. The CDR3 runs 13 residues. In DNA form, the CDR3 reads TGTGCCAGTACCCGAGGGGCAGGGTCCGAGCAGTACTTC. Translating it yields CASTRGAGSEQYF.

This rearrangement joins TRBV18 to TRBJ2-7; 7 bases line up with TRBD1. The CDR3 runs 13 residues. Losses at the gene ends were 5 bases for V and 3 bases for J; bases not matched to a gene: 4. Germline V gene lookup returns CDR1 KGHSH and CDR2 LQKENI. CDR3 DNA sequence: TGTGCCAGCTCAATTGACAGGGACTACGAGCAGTACTTC. It specifies CASSIDRDYEQYF.

This clonotype has more than one count but fewer than ten. J is TRBJ2-6 and V is TRBV7-3; perhaps TRBD1 as D (5 bases). CDR1 SGHTA and CDR2 FQGTGA come from the germline V gene. Trimming removed 5 bases from V and 2 bases from J, with 10 bases in between. This CDR3 region has 15 residues. Here the CDR3 reads CASSGALAGANVLTF. In nucleotides, the CDR3 is TGTGCCAGCAGCGGGGCTCTAGCTGGGGCCAACGTCCTGACTTTC.

This chain joins TRBV2 and TRBJ2-7, with TRBD1 matching 8 bases. The germline CDR1 and CDR2 sequences are SNHLY and FYNNEI. CDR3 length equals 13 residues. V gave up 6 bases and J gave up 2 bases; unmatched junction bases: 3. CDR3 nucleotides: TGTGCCAGCAGACCGGACAGGGCCTACGAGCAGTACTTC. Encoded protein: CASRPDRAYEQYF.

The rearrangement links TRBV12-3 or TRBV12-4 to TRBJ1-5, with D possibly matching TRBD1 (6 bases). V shed 5 bases and J shed 7 bases, with 15 bases lying between them. The CDR3 is 14 amino acids. The CDR3 coding sequence is TGTGCCAGCAGTCTCACAGGGATGGTGCAGCCCCAGCATTTT. Protein sequence: CASSLTGMVQPQHF.